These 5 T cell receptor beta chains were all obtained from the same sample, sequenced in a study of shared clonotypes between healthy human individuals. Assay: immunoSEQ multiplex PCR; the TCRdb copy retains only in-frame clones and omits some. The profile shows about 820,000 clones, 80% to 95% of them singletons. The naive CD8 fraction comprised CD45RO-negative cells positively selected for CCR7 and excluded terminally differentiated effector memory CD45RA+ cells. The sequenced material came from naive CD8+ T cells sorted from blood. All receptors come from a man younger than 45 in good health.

The CDR3 DNA sequence: TGTGCCAGCAGCACGCCCCGGGAGGGCTGGGATACGCAGTATTTT. Translating it yields CASSTPREGWDTQYF. The chain is built from TRBV7-8 and TRBJ2-3, with 8 positions matching TRBD2. The V gene end was trimmed by 5 bases and the J gene end by 6 bases; junction bases not matched to a gene: 10. The length of the CDR3 is 15 residues. Germline CDR1 reads SGHVS; CDR2 reads FQNEAQ.

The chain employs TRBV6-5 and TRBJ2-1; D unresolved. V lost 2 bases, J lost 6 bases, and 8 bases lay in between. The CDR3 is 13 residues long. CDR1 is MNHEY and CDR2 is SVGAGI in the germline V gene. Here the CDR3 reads CASSYSTFNEQFF. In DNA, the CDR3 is TGTGCCAGCAGTTACAGCACCTTCAATGAGCAGTTCTTC.

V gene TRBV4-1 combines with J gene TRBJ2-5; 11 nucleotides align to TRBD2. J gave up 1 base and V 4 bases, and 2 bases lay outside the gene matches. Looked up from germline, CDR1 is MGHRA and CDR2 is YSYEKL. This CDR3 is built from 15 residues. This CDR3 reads CASSPTSGTQETQYF. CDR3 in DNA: TGCGCCAGCAGCCCGACTAGCGGGACCCAAGAGACCCAGTACTTC.

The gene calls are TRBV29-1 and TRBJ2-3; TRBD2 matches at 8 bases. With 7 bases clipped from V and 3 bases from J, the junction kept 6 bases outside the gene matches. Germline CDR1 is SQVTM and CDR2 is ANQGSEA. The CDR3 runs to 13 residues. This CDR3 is CSGAGGRTDTQYF. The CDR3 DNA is TGCAGCGGGGCTGGCGGGAGGACAGATACGCAGTATTTT.

Here the CDR3 reads CASSLWGLNNNEQFF. The CDR3 DNA reads TGTGCCAGCAGCCTCTGGGGACTCAACAACAATGAGCAGTTCTTC. V is TRBV7-9 and J is TRBJ2-1; weak D call: TRBD2 (6 bases). This CDR3 has 15 amino acids. CDR1 is SEHNR and CDR2 is FQNEAQ in the germline V gene (reference sequence). Trimming removed 5 bases from V and 5 bases from J, with 16 bases in between.